Sequencing of this TCR beta chain was carried out in a study of blood T cell repertoires in COVID-19. About the research overall: Sites in the United States, Italy and Spain provided acute and convalescent COVID-19 samples. Sources were T cells, B-cell-depleted T cells, or PBMCs; the material itself was cDNA or gDNA.

Original analysis: Amplification with reference gene primers provided the estimates of nucleated cell counts. Some clones are missing from TCRdb's copy, which holds only in-frame ones; the method was immunoSEQ multiplex PCR. V and J calls and clone size come straight from that table; D and trimming were deduced from the DNA. The sample has tens of thousands of clones; over 75% are singletons. This CDR3 comprises 19 residues. Germline lookup yields CDR1 LNHDA and CDR2 SQIVND (reference sequence). Unmatched junction bases numbered 13, after V lost 4 bases and J lost 0 bases. What was sequenced was peripheral blood. The sequence came from a human donor in a cohort sampled during active COVID-19. The J gene is TRBJ1-5, the V gene TRBV19, with 9 bases that match TRBD1. The CDR3 is CASSTPPPGQGYSNQPQHF. The CDR3 coding sequence is TGTGCCAGTAGTACTCCCCCTCCGGGACAGGGCTATAGCAATCAGCCCCAGCATTTT. The variable domain in full, completed from reference TRBV19 and TRBJ1-5, reads DGGITQSPKYLFRKEGQNVTLSCEQNLNHDAMYWYRQDPGQGLRLIYYSQIVNDFQKGDIAEGYSVSREKKESFPLTVTSAQKNPTAFYLCASSTPPPGQGYSNQPQHFGDGTRLSIL.